This TCR beta chain was sequenced for a study of CXCR3-negative and CXCR3-positive naive CD8 T cells. Study-level points and caveats: With respect to TRBV-TRBJ usage, naive CXCR3-negative and CXCR3-positive cells were similar; memory differed. Comparably high diversity marked both naive subsets, whereas memory CD8+ cells had much lower diversity. CD5 surface expression was similar among naive subsets, and TCR strength was estimated by inference from TRB CDR3 properties. Researchers report that CXCR3-positive naive cells carry more hydrophobic TRB CDR3s than CXCR3-negative naive cells.

Concerning this clonotype itself: The antigen is unknown.

UMI labels and 5' RACE were used to prepare the TRB cDNA libraries. TCRdb re-called the 5' RACE reads and catalogs CDR3 proteins one per entry, DNA excluded. The sample holds around 60,000 distinct CDR3 sequences. The CDR3 has 14 amino acids. Per the germline V gene, CDR1 is MRHNA and CDR2 is SNTAGT. The sequenced sample was naive CXCR3+ CD8+ T cells from blood. The subset here: CD45RO-CCR7+CD27+CD95- naive CD8+ T cells expressing CXCR3 (TNR3+). The chain links TRBV6-4 to TRBJ2-1; TCRdb indicates TRBD2, and absent DNA this call remains unverified. This receptor was identified in a human donor in good health. Some clones in this sample may be carry-over from other donors' samples. The CDR3 spells CASSEKAENNEQFF.